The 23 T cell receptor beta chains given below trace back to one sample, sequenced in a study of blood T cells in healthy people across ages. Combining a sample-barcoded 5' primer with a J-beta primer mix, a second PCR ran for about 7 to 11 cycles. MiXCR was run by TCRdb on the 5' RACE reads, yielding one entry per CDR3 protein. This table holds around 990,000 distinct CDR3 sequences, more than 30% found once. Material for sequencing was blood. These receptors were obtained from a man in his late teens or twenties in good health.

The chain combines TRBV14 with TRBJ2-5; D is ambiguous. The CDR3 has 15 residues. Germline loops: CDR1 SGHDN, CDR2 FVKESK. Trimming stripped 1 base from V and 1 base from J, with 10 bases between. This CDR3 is CASSQAGRSQETQYF. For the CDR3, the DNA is TGTGCCAGCAGCCAAGCGGGTCGAAGCCAAGAGACCCAGTACTTC.

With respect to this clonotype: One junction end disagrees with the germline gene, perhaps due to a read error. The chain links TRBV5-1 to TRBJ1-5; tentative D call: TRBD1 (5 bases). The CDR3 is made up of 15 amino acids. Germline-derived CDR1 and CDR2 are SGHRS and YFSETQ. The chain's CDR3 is CASSTGLGGNLPQHF. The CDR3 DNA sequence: TGCGCCAGCAGCACGGGGCTCGGAGGCAATCTGCCCCAGCATTTT.

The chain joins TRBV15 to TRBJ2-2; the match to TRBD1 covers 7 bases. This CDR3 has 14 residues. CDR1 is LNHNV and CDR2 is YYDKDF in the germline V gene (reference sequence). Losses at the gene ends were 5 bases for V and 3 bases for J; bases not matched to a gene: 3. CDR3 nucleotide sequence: TGTGCCACCAGCCGGGACAGAGACACCGGGGAGCTGTTTTTT. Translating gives CATSRDRDTGELFF.

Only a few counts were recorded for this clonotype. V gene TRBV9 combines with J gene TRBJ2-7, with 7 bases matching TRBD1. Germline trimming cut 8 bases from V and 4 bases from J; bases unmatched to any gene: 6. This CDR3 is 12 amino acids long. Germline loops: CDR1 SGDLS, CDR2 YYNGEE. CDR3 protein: CARGQVRYEQYF. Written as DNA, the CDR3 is TGTGCCAGAGGACAGGTTAGGTACGAGCAGTACTTC.

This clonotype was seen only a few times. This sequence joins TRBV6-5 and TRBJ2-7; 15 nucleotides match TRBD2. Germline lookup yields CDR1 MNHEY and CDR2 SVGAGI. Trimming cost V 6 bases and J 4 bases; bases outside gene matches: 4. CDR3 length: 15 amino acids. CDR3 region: CASSYGTSGGYEQYF. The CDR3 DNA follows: TGTGCCAGCAGCTACGGGACTAGCGGGGGGTACGAGCAGTACTTC.

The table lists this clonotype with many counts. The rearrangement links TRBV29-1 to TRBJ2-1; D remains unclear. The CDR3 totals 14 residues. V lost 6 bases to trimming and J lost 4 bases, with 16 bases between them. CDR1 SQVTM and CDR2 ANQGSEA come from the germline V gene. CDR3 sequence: CSVGTGGFYNEQFF. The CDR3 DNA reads TGCAGCGTCGGTACCGGTGGGTTTTACAATGAGCAGTTCTTC.

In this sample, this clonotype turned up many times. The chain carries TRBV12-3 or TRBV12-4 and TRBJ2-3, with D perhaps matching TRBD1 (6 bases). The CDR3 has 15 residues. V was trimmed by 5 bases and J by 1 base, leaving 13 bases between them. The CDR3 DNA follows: TGTGCCAGCAGTCCCCGTGGGGGCGGCACAGATACGCAGTATTTT. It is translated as CASSPRGGGTDTQYF.

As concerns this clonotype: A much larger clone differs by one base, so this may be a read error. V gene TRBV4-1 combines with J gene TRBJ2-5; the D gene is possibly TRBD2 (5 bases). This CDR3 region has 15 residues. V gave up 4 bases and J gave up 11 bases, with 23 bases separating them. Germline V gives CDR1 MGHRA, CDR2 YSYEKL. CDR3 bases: TGCGCCAGCAGCCCTGGACTCAGTTCTGGCAATGAGCAGTACTTC. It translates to CASSPGLSSGNEQYF.

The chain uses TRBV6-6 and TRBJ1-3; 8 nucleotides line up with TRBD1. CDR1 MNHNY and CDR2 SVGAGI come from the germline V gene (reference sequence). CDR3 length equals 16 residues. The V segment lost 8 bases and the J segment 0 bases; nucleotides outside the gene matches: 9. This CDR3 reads CASRSWTGSSGNTIYF. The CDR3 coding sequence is TGTGCCAGCCGATCCTGGACAGGGAGCTCTGGAAACACCATATATTTT.

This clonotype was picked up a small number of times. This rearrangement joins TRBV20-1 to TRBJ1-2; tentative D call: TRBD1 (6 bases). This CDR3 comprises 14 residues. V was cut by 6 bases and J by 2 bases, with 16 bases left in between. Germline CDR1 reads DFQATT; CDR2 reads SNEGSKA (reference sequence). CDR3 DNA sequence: TGCAGTGCCAAAAGGGGGGCGGACAACTATGGCTACACCTTC. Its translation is CSAKRGADNYGYTF.

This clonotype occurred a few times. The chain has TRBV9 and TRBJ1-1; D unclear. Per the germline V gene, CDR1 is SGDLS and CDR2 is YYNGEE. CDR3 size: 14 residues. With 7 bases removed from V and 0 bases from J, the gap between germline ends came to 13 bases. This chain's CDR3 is CASGPAGVNTEAFF. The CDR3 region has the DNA TGTGCCAGCGGGCCCGCCGGGGTGAACACTGAAGCTTTCTTT. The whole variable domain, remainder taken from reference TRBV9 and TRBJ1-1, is DSGVTQTPKHLITATGQRVTLRCSPRSGDLSVYWYQQSLDQGLQFLIQYYNGEERAKGNILERFSAQQFPDLHSELNLSSLELGDSALYFCASGPAGVNTEAFFGQGTRLTVV.

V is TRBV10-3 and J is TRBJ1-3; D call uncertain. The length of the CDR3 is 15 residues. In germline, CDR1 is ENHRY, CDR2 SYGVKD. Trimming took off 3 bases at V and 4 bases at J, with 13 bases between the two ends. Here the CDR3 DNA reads TGTGCCATCAGTGAATCCGAGGGATCCGGAAACACCATATATTTT. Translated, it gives CAISESEGSGNTIYF.

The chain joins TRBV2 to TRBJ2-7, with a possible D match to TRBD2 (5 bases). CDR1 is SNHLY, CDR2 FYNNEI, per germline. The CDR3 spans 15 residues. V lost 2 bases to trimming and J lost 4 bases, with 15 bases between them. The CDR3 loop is CASSEPSSTLYEQYF. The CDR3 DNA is TGTGCCAGCAGTGAACCTTCTAGCACTCTTTACGAGCAGTACTTC.

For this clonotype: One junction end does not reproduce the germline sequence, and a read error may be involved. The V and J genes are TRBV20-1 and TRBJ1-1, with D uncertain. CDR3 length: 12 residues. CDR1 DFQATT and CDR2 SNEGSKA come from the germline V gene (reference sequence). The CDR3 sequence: CSVRVEVREAFF. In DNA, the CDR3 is TGCAGTGTTAGAGTCGAGGTCAGGGAAGCTTTCTTT.

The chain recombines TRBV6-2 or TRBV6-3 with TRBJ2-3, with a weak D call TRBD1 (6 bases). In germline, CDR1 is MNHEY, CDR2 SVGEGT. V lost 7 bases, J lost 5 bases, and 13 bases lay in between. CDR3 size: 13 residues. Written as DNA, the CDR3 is TGTGCCAGCACACAGGGCGGCGTAGATACGCAGTATTTT. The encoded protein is CASTQGGVDTQYF.

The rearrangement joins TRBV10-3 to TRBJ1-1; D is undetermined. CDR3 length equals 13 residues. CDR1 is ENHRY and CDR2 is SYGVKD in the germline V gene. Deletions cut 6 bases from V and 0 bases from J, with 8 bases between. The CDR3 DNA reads TGTGCCATCAGCAGCTTCTTGAACACTGAAGCTTTCTTT. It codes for CAISSFLNTEAFF.

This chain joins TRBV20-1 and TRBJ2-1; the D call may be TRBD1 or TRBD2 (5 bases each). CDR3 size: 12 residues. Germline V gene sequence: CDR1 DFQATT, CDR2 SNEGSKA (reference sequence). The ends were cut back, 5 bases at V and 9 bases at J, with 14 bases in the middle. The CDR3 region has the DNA TGCAGTGCTCTCAGGATTGGGGGTGAGCAGTTCTTC. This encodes CSALRIGGEQFF.

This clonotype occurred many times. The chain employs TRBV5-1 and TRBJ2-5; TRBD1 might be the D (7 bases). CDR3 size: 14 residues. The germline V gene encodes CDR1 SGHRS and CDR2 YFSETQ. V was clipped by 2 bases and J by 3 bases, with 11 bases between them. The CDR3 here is CASSFGGTEETQYF. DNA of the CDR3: TGCGCCAGCAGCTTTGGGGGGACAGAAGAGACCCAGTACTTC. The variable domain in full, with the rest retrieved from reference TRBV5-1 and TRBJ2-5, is KAGVTQTPRYLIKTRGQQVTLSCSPISGHRSVSWYQQTPGQGLQFLFEYFSETQRNKGNFPGRFSGRQFSNSRSEMNVSTLELGDSALYLCASSFGGTEETQYFGPGTRLLVL.

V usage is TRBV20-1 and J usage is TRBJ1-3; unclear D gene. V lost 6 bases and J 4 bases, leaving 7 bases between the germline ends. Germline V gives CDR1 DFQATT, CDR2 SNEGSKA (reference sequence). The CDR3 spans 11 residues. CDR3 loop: CSAPGGNTIYF. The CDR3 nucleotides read TGCAGTGCCCCCGGAGGAAACACCATATATTTT.

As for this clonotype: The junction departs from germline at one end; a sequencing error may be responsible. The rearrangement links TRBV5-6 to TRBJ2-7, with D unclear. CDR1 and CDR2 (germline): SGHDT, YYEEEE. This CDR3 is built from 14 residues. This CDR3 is CANSFLSSSYEQYF. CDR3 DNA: TGTGCCAACAGCTTCTTGTCCAGCTCCTACGAGCAGTACTTC.

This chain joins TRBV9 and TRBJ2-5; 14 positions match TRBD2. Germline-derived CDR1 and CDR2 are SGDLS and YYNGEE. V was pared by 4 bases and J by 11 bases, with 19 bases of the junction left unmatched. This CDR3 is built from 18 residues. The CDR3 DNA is TGTGCCAGCAGCCCTCAGGGACTAGCGGGGGTCTCCTACAATGAGCAGTACTTC. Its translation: CASSPQGLAGVSYNEQYF.

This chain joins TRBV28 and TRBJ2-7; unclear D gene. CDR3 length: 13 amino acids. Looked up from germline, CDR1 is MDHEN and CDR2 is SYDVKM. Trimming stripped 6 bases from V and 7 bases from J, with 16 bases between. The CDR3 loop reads CASRAEGSNEQYF. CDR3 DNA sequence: TGTGCCAGCAGGGCAGAAGGAAGCAATGAGCAGTACTTC.

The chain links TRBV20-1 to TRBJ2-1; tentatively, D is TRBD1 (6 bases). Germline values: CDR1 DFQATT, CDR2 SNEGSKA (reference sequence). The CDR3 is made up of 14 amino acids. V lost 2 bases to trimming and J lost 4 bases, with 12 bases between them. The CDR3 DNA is TGCAGTGCTAGAATACTCGGACAGTACAATGAGCAGTTCTTC. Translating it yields CSARILGQYNEQFF.